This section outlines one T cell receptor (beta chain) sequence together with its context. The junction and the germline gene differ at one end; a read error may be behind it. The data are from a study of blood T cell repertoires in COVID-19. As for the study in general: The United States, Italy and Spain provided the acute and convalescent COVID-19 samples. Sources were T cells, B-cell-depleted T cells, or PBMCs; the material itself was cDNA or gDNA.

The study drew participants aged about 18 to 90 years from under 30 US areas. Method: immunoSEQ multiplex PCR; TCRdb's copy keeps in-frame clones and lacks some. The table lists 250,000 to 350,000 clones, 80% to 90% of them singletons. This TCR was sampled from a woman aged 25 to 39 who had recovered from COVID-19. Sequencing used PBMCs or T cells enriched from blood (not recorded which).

DNA of the CDR3: TGTGCCAGCAGTTTATCGGAAATGACAGAGAGAACCGAGGAGCTGTTTTTT. It encodes CASSLSEMTERTEELFF. This chain uses TRBV28 with TRBJ2-2; possible D gene TRBD1, 5 bases. The germline gives CDR1 MDHEN, CDR2 SYDVKM. This CDR3 has 17 amino acids.